Following are 19 T cell receptor beta chains from one sample sequenced in a study of T-cell memory formation after mild COVID-19. TCRdb reprocessed the 5' RACE reads with MiXCR, giving one entry per CDR3 protein. Here the sample spans approximately 500,000 distinct CDR3 sequences, around a quarter being singletons. The source material was PBMCs or a T cell subset sorted from them (not recorded which). The source of these receptors is an adult woman who had mild COVID-19 (a few samples of this study predate the infection). Cell type and time point are not known.

This clonotype was found a few times. The V and J genes are TRBV15 and TRBJ1-5; D gene uncertain. Per germline, CDR1 LNHNV and CDR2 YYDKDF (reference sequence). V lost 3 bases to trimming and J lost 2 bases, with 8 bases between them. The CDR3 has 14 amino acids. In DNA form, the CDR3 reads TGTGCCACCAGCAGCGGCTGGGGCAATCAGCCCCAGCATTTT. This codes for CATSSGWGNQPQHF.

This clonotype was counted between two and nine times. The chain recombines TRBV20-1 with TRBJ2-1; D remains unclear. CDR3 length: 16 amino acids. Deletions cut 0 bases from V and 1 base from J, with 13 bases between. Per germline, CDR1 DFQATT and CDR2 SNEGSKA (reference sequence). The CDR3 bases are TGCAGTGCTAGAGACGATTGGCGCGCGTCCTACAATGAGCAGTTCTTC. As protein: CSARDDWRASYNEQFF.

This clonotype is a singleton in its sample. The J gene is TRBJ1-1, the V gene TRBV2, with 8 bases lining up with TRBD1. Trimming at V came to 8 bases and at J to 4 bases, leaving 9 bases not matched to a gene. Germline values: CDR1 SNHLY, CDR2 FYNNEI. This CDR3 has 14 amino acids. CDR3 protein: CASGWTGSSTEAFF. DNA of the CDR3: TGTGCCAGCGGCTGGACAGGGTCTAGCACTGAAGCTTTCTTT.

This clonotype was picked up a small number of times. The chain joins TRBV12-3 or TRBV12-4 to TRBJ2-7; D possibly corresponds to TRBD2 (5 bases). The CDR3 is 15 amino acids. V lost 5 bases, J lost 4 bases, and 18 bases lay in between. Written as DNA, the CDR3 is TGTGCCAGCAGTCCCGGACTCCCGTCCCTTTACGAGCAGTACTTC. This codes for CASSPGLPSLYEQYF.

This chain links TRBV7-9 with TRBJ2-3, with 7 nucleotides matching TRBD1. Germline CDR1 is SEHNR and CDR2 is FQNEAQ (reference sequence). This CDR3 region has 15 residues. The J segment lost 5 bases and the V segment lost 1 base, leaving 6 bases of the junction unmatched. The CDR3 bases are TGTGCCAGCAGCTTAGAGACAGGGTCCAAAGATACGCAGTATTTT. Translating gives CASSLETGSKDTQYF.

The rearrangement uses TRBV7-2 and TRBJ1-2; 7 bases are a match to TRBD1. This CDR3 region has 14 residues. The V and J ends lost 5 bases and 8 bases, in that order; junction bases with no gene match: 11. Germline loops: CDR1 SGHTA, CDR2 FQGNSA. The CDR3 DNA reads TGTGCCAGCAGCGGTGAAACAGGGGCGTGGGGCTACACCTTC. Translated: CASSGETGAWGYTF.

This clonotype was counted a few times. A junction boundary mismatches the germline segment, possibly from a read error. The rearrangement joins TRBV7-7 to TRBJ2-5, with TRBD2 identical over 8 bases. The germline gives CDR1 SSHAT, CDR2 FNYEAQ (reference sequence). The CDR3 sequence is 15 residues long. This chain's CDR3 is CASSPTAGVIETQYF. CDR3 sequence (DNA): TGTGCTAGCAGCCCTACAGCGGGAGTCATAGAGACCCAGTACTTC.

A single count supports this clonotype. The J gene is TRBJ1-2, the V gene TRBV11-2; 7 bases align to TRBD1. The V and J ends lost 1 base and 0 bases, in that order; junction bases with no gene match: 2. The CDR3 is 15 amino acids. The germline V gene encodes CDR1 SGHAT and CDR2 FQNNGV. The CDR3 spells CASSLVQGANYGYTF. The CDR3 DNA reads TGTGCCAGCAGCTTAGTCCAGGGGGCTAACTATGGCTACACCTTC.

This CDR3 reads CASSLGWGGTGELFF. CDR3 nucleotide sequence: TGTGCCAGCAGCTTAGGATGGGGGGGAACCGGGGAGCTGTTTTTT. V usage is TRBV7-8 and J usage is TRBJ2-2, with 7 positions matching TRBD2. V lost 1 base and J lost 5; bases outside the gene matches: 4. The length of the CDR3 is 15 residues. Per the germline V gene, CDR1 is SGHVS and CDR2 is FQNEAQ. The entire variable domain, with the rest obtained from reference TRBV7-8 and TRBJ2-2, is as follows: GAGVSQSPRYKVAKRGQDVALRCDPISGHVSLFWYQQALGQGPEFLTYFQNEAQLDKSGLPSDRFFAERPEGSVSTLKIQRTQQEDSAVYLCASSLGWGGTGELFFGEGSRLTVL.

V gene TRBV4-1 combines with J gene TRBJ2-1, with TRBD2 identical over 10 bases. CDR1 and CDR2 from the germline V gene are MGHRA and YSYEKL. The CDR3 sequence is 15 residues long. The J segment lost 6 bases and the V segment lost 4 bases, leaving 6 bases of the junction unmatched. In DNA, the CDR3 is TGCGCCAGCAGCCCATTGGGACTAGCGTCCAATGAGCAGTTCTTC. Translation gives CASSPLGLASNEQFF.

In nucleotides, the CDR3 is TGTGCCAGTAGTATGGACAGGTCCCCTCAGCCCCAGCATTTT. Protein sequence: CASSMDRSPQPQHF. The chain links TRBV19 to TRBJ1-5; 7 bases match TRBD1. Looked up from germline, CDR1 is LNHDA and CDR2 is SQIVND (reference sequence). Trimming removed 3 bases from V and 6 bases from J; junction bases left unmatched: 5. There are 14 residues in the CDR3.

This clonotype has more than one count but fewer than ten. This sequence joins TRBV12-3 or TRBV12-4 and TRBJ2-2, with D tentatively TRBD2 (5 bases). The CDR3 length is 14 residues. V dropped 1 base and J dropped 3 bases, with 6 bases sitting between them. CDR3 amino acids: CASSLERHTGELFF. Here the CDR3 DNA reads TGTGCCAGCAGTTTAGAGCGGCACACCGGGGAGCTGTTTTTT.

This clonotype was seen more than once but under ten times. V usage is TRBV28 and J usage is TRBJ1-2, with a tentative D call TRBD1 (5 bases). The CDR3 is 12 residues long. Trimming removed 6 bases from V and 7 bases from J, with 12 bases in between. The germline V gene has CDR1 MDHEN and CDR2 SYDVKM. CDR3 nucleotide sequence: TGTGCCAGCAGGAAACTGGGGGGTGGCTACACCTTC. Translation: CASRKLGGGYTF.

This chain connects TRBV20-1 to TRBJ2-5, with a possible D match to TRBD2 (5 bases). The CDR3 extends over 14 amino acids. Per the germline V gene, CDR1 is DFQATT and CDR2 is SNEGSKA (reference sequence). Trimming left V 6 bases short and J 2 bases short, with 16 bases between. In DNA form, the CDR3 reads TGCAGTGCATTTAATCCCCTAGCACAAGAGACCCAGTACTTC. This encodes CSAFNPLAQETQYF.

The chain combines TRBV5-6 with TRBJ2-3, with a possible D match to TRBD2 (6 bases). The CDR3 totals 14 residues. From germline, CDR1 is SGHDT and CDR2 YYEEEE. V was cut by 4 bases and J by 4 bases, with 13 bases left in between. This CDR3 is CASSPPAGADTQYF. The CDR3 bases are TGTGCCAGCAGCCCGCCAGCGGGCGCAGATACGCAGTATTTT.

The rearrangement uses TRBV7-9 and TRBJ2-5, with TRBD2 matching over 13 bases. Germline CDR1 and CDR2: SEHNR and FQNEAQ (reference sequence). The CDR3 is 18 amino acids. With V trimmed by 5 bases and J by 5 bases, 14 bases remained unmatched. CDR3 in amino acids: CASSALPGLAGLKETQYF. CDR3 coding DNA: TGTGCCAGCAGCGCCCTCCCGGGACTAGCGGGATTGAAGGAGACCCAGTACTTC.

J is TRBJ1-1 and V is TRBV14; possible D gene TRBD1, 5 bases. The CDR3 runs 13 residues. CDR1 is SGHDN and CDR2 is FVKESK in the germline V gene. V lost 5 bases and J 11 bases, leaving 18 bases between the germline ends. Here the CDR3 DNA reads TGTGCCAGCAGCAAAGTTGCGGACATTAAGGCTTTCTTT. Translating it yields CASSKVADIKAFF. The full variable domain, rest sourced from reference TRBV14 and TRBJ1-1, is EAGVTQFPSHSVIEKGQTVTLRCDPISGHDNLYWYRRVMGKEIKFLLHFVKESKQDESGMPNNRFLAERTGGTYSTLKVQPAELEDSGVYFCASSKVADIKAFFGQGTRLTVV.

This clonotype was detected only a few times. The chain links TRBV25-1 to TRBJ1-1; D possibly corresponds to TRBD1 (5 bases). Germline lookup yields CDR1 MGHDK and CDR2 SYGVNS. V lost 1 base and J lost 6, with 18 bases in between. The CDR3 covers 16 residues. The DNA for the CDR3 is TGTGCCAGCAGTGAATCTACGGTCTGGGGGGTGTCTGAAGCTTTCTTT. It is translated as CASSESTVWGVSEAFF.

The V and J genes are TRBV14 and TRBJ2-3; D tentatively reads TRBD1 or TRBD2 (6 bases each). The germline gives CDR1 SGHDN, CDR2 FVKESK. Deletions cut 4 bases from V and 3 bases from J, with 17 bases between. The CDR3 totals 16 residues. The CDR3 protein is CASSRREGGLTDTQYF. For the CDR3, the DNA is TGTGCCAGCAGCCGCCGTGAGGGGGGCTTGACAGATACGCAGTATTTT.